A single sample gave rise to the 24 T cell receptor beta chains below, sequenced in a study of blood T cell repertoires in COVID-19. The repertoire was sequenced with immunoSEQ multiplex PCR; TCRdb's copy has only in-frame clones and lacks some. The top ten hold about 3.7% of the sample, which has around 40,000 clones, about 83% seen once. Sequencing was done on a sample of peripheral blood. Receptors were obtained from a man in his forties with COVID-19, enrolled during active disease.

This sequence joins TRBV28 and TRBJ1-1; TRBD1 aligns across 7 bases. This CDR3 spans 13 amino acids. The V segment lost 5 bases and the J segment 5 bases; nucleotides outside the gene matches: 5. The V gene's germline CDR1 is MDHEN and CDR2 SYDVKM. CDR3 amino acids: CASSDRVRTEAFF. The CDR3 nucleotides read TGTGCCAGCAGTGACAGGGTTCGTACTGAAGCTTTCTTT.

This chain links TRBV12-3 or TRBV12-4 with TRBJ2-7, with D unclear. The CDR3 has 12 residues. Trimming removed 1 base at V and 3 bases at J, with 4 bases between. This chain's CDR3 is CASSLGHYEQYF. The CDR3 nucleotides are TGTGCCAGCAGTTTAGGGCACTACGAGCAGTACTTC.

There are a few counts of this clone. The CDR3 nucleotides are TGTGCCAGCAGCTCTAAGGGGGCACAGATTAAGAAGAATCAGCCCCAGCATTTT. This gives the protein CASSSKGAQIKKNQPQHF. The chain links TRBV7-3 to TRBJ1-5, with 7 positions matching TRBD1. The V gene end was trimmed by 4 bases and the J gene end by 4 bases; junction bases not matched to a gene: 16. Germline CDR1 SGHTA, CDR2 FQGTGA. This CDR3 is built from 18 residues.

The chain joins TRBV30 to TRBJ2-1; tentatively, D is TRBD2 (5 bases). Trimming pared 0 bases from V and 4 bases from J, leaving 10 bases between. The CDR3 has 14 amino acids. The germline gives CDR1 GTSNPN, CDR2 SVGIG (reference sequence). The CDR3 sequence: CAWSVQDSYNEQFF. The CDR3 DNA is TGTGCCTGGAGTGTGCAGGACTCGTACAATGAGCAGTTCTTC.

The chain recombines TRBV6-1 with TRBJ2-5, with a weak D call TRBD2 (6 bases). This CDR3 is built from 16 residues. In germline, CDR1 is MNHNS, CDR2 SASEGT. The germline V and J ends were trimmed by 2 bases and 4 bases, with 17 bases remaining between them. The CDR3 coding sequence is TGTGCCAGCAGTGAATGGAGGGAGGCGATGAGAGAGACCCAGTACTTC. Translated: CASSEWREAMRETQYF.

The V call is TRBV6-1, the J call TRBJ1-4, with 9 bases fitting TRBD1. The trim removed 4 bases at V and 0 bases at J, leaving 3 bases unmatched. Germline CDR1 reads MNHNS; CDR2 reads SASEGT. The CDR3 spans 16 residues. DNA for the CDR3: TGTGCCAGCAGTGGGGACAGGGCCGCAACTAATGAAAAACTGTTTTTT. This encodes CASSGDRAATNEKLFF.

The chain carries TRBV27 and TRBJ1-1, with TRBD1 matching over 8 bases. Germline lookup yields CDR1 MNHEY and CDR2 SMNVEV (reference sequence). V lost 5 bases to trimming and J lost 7 bases; unmatched junction nucleotides: 12. The CDR3 loop spans 15 amino acids. CDR3 amino acids: CASSPIPGGWGEAFF. In DNA form, the CDR3 reads TGTGCCAGCAGTCCGATCCCAGGGGGCTGGGGTGAAGCTTTCTTT.

Here the CDR3 reads CASSLSTGAAGNTIYF. In DNA, the CDR3 is TGTGCCAGCAGCTTGTCGACAGGGGCTGCGGGAAACACCATATATTTT. The chain uses TRBV7-6 and TRBJ1-3; TRBD1 matches at 8 bases. V gave up 3 bases and J gave up 4 bases; unmatched junction bases: 8. The germline gives CDR1 SGHVS, CDR2 FNYEAQ. CDR3 size: 16 residues.

The J gene is TRBJ2-5, the V gene TRBV6-2 or TRBV6-3, with TRBD2 identical over 8 bases. This CDR3 region has 15 residues. V lost 5 bases, J lost 1 base, and 6 bases stayed unmatched. Germline V lookup: CDR1 MNHEY, CDR2 SVGEGT. As DNA, the CDR3 is TGTGCCAGCAGTCGTAGCGGGGCCTTCCAAGAGACCCAGTACTTC. Its translation: CASSRSGAFQETQYF.

The chain combines TRBV19 with TRBJ2-1, with D possibly being TRBD2 (6 bases). The CDR3 loop spans 18 amino acids. The ends were cut back, 3 bases at V and 0 bases at J, with 18 bases in the middle. Germline-derived CDR1 and CDR2 are LNHDA and SQIVND (reference sequence). CDR3 DNA: TGTGCCAGTAGTATTCGGGACTTGGTAGGTAGCTCCTACAATGAGCAGTTCTTC. Translating gives CASSIRDLVGSSYNEQFF.

The genes are TRBV4-2 and TRBJ1-2; the match to TRBD1 covers 7 bases. Germline CDR1 is LGHNA and CDR2 is YNFKEQ. Trimming cost V 0 bases and J 4 bases; bases outside gene matches: 5. The CDR3 covers 15 residues. DNA for the CDR3: TGTGCCAGCAGCCAAGAGTGGGACAGTACCTATGGCTACACCTTC. Translating it yields CASSQEWDSTYGYTF.

The chain employs TRBV15 and TRBJ2-7; D call uncertain. The CDR3 totals 16 residues. V was shortened by 1 base and J by 3 bases, with 16 bases between the two germline ends. CDR1 and CDR2 from the germline V gene are LNHNV and YYDKDF (reference sequence). The CDR3 here is CATSRGYGAANYEQYF. In DNA, the CDR3 is TGTGCCACCAGCAGAGGGTACGGTGCAGCGAACTACGAGCAGTACTTC.

The V gene is TRBV5-1, the J gene TRBJ2-7, with TRBD2 identical over 14 bases. CDR3 size: 16 residues. CDR1 is SGHRS and CDR2 is YFSETQ in the germline V gene. Unmatched junction bases numbered 10, after V lost 4 bases and J lost 7 bases. The CDR3, as DNA: TGCGCCAGCAGCCTAGGACTAGCGGGAGGCCAGGGGGAGCAGTACTTC. This encodes CASSLGLAGGQGEQYF.

The table lists this clone with a count of one. The rearrangement links TRBV11-3 to TRBJ1-1, with TRBD1 matching 9 bases. The CDR3 loop spans 17 amino acids. The germline V gene encodes CDR1 SGHNT and CDR2 YENEEA. The V gene end was trimmed by 5 bases and the J gene end by 8 bases; junction bases not matched to a gene: 18. CDR3 loop: CASSPGTGIGRALEAFF. The CDR3, as DNA: TGTGCCAGCAGCCCCGGGACAGGGATTGGTAGGGCCTTAGAAGCTTTCTTT.

V and J are TRBV27 and TRBJ2-3; 13 positions agree with TRBD2. The CDR3 length is 16 residues. Germline values: CDR1 MNHEY, CDR2 SMNVEV (reference sequence). V shed 6 bases and J 5 bases; nucleotides not matched to a gene: 8. The CDR3 nucleotides read TGTGCCAGCAGGAAACTAGCGGGAGGGATTGGAGATACGCAGTATTTT. It specifies CASRKLAGGIGDTQYF.

The chain uses TRBV19 and TRBJ2-2, with TRBD2 matching over 9 bases. The germline CDR1 and CDR2 sequences are LNHDA and SQIVND (reference sequence). Trimming at V came to 7 bases and at J to 3 bases, leaving 3 bases not matched to a gene. This CDR3 comprises 14 residues. CDR3 in amino acids: CASNSGGYTGELFF. The DNA for the CDR3 is TGTGCCAGTAATAGCGGGGGCTACACCGGGGAGCTGTTTTTT.

In its sample, this clone was seen once. The rearrangement joins TRBV28 to TRBJ1-1; D remains ambiguous. The CDR3 is 14 amino acids. The V end lost 3 bases, the J end lost 1 base, and 9 bases lay between the germline ends. The germline gives CDR1 MDHEN, CDR2 SYDVKM. CDR3 coding DNA: TGTGCCAGCAGTTTTAGCACCGAGAACACTGAAGCTTTCTTT. This encodes CASSFSTENTEAFF. Using reference TRBV28 and TRBJ1-1 for the parts outside the CDR3, the full variable domain is DVKVTQSSRYLVKRTGEKVFLECVQDMDHENMFWYRQDPGLGLRLIYFSYDVKMKEKGDIPEGYSVSREKKERFSLILESASTNQTSMYLCASSFSTENTEAFFGQGTRLTVV.

V is TRBV4-2 and J is TRBJ2-3; no clear D gene. CDR3 length: 15 amino acids. V shed 1 base and J shed 0 bases, with 8 bases lying between them. CDR1 LGHNA and CDR2 YNFKEQ come from the germline V gene. The CDR3, as DNA: TGTGCCAGCAGCCAAGTTGAGTCGAGCACAGATACGCAGTATTTT. This gives the protein CASSQVESSTDTQYF.

The rearrangement uses TRBV5-4 and TRBJ1-1; TRBD1 is a possible D gene (5 bases). The CDR3 runs 15 residues. Germline V CDR1 and CDR2: SGHNT, YYREEE (reference sequence). V lost 4 bases and J lost 9, with 22 bases in between. The CDR3 DNA is TGTGCCAGCAGCGCGGGGGGGAGGGCTGATCAGCAAGCTTTCTTT. It is translated as CASSAGGRADQQAFF.

The J gene is TRBJ1-2, the V gene TRBV9, with D possibly being TRBD1 (5 bases). CDR3 size: 14 residues. The ends were cut back, 3 bases at V and 4 bases at J, with 13 bases in the middle. Germline V gene lookup returns CDR1 SGDLS and CDR2 YYNGEE. This CDR3 reads CASSGLGGSYGYTF. The CDR3 DNA sequence: TGTGCCAGCAGCGGCCTGGGGGGGAGCTATGGCTACACCTTC.

The rearrangement uses TRBV4-1 and TRBJ2-5; a weak D match, TRBD1 (6 bases). The V end lost 5 bases, the J end lost 5 bases, and 12 bases lay between the germline ends. Germline loops: CDR1 MGHRA, CDR2 YSYEKL. The CDR3 consists of 13 residues. The CDR3, as DNA: TGCGCCAGCAGCGTGGTGAGGGGGGAGACCCAGTACTTC. Amino acids: CASSVVRGETQYF.

This clone was detected only once. The V gene is TRBV6-1, the J gene TRBJ1-1; D may be TRBD1 (5 bases). The CDR3 covers 15 residues. The germline gives CDR1 MNHNS, CDR2 SASEGT. V lost 1 base, J lost 0 bases, and 9 bases lay in between. In DNA form, the CDR3 reads TGTGCCAGCAGTGAAGTGGGGGGAATGAACACTGAAGCTTTCTTT. This encodes CASSEVGGMNTEAFF.

The chain recombines TRBV7-2 with TRBJ2-1, with a tentative D call TRBD1 (6 bases). The V end was cut by 2 bases, the J end by 1 base, with 6 bases between. Germline values: CDR1 SGHTA, CDR2 FQGNSA. This CDR3 spans 14 amino acids. The CDR3 spells CASSLRGSYNEQFF. The CDR3 region has the DNA TGTGCCAGCAGCTTAAGGGGGTCCTACAATGAGCAGTTCTTC.

The rearrangement joins TRBV5-4 to TRBJ2-7; perhaps TRBD1 as D (7 bases). The CDR3 has 16 amino acids. V lost 5 bases to trimming and J lost 2 bases, with 20 bases between them. The V gene's germline CDR1 is SGHNT and CDR2 YYREEE (reference sequence). The CDR3 here is CASSRGGTAVTYEQYF. CDR3 coding DNA: TGTGCCAGCAGTCGTGGGGGGACAGCGGTTACCTACGAGCAGTACTTC.